The entry below describes one T cell receptor beta chain. When sampled, the donors appeared nominally healthy, though they likely had unrecorded immune exposures. The PCR made use of 60 Vbeta and 13 Jbeta primers. TCRdb's table, derived via immunoSEQ multiplex PCR, lists solely in-frame clones and lacks some. The sample has some 120,000 clones, less than 85% seen once. This entry comes from a study of cytomegalovirus exposure and HLA in healthy donors. Whole-study context: Drawn from HLA-typed donors, around 85 million unique TCRs were held in an early data release.

The TCR comes from a male donor in good health and CMV-seronegative. The specimen sequenced was PBMCs.

The CDR3 spells CASSQVGGFEQYF. The DNA for the CDR3 is TGTGCCAGCAGCCAGGTGGGGGGTTTCGAGCAGTACTTC. The chain carries TRBV5-4 and TRBJ2-7, with a weak D call TRBD2 (6 bases). The germline V gene has CDR1 SGHNT and CDR2 YYREEE (reference sequence). The CDR3 loop spans 13 amino acids. Trimming stripped 4 bases from V and 6 bases from J, with 14 bases between.